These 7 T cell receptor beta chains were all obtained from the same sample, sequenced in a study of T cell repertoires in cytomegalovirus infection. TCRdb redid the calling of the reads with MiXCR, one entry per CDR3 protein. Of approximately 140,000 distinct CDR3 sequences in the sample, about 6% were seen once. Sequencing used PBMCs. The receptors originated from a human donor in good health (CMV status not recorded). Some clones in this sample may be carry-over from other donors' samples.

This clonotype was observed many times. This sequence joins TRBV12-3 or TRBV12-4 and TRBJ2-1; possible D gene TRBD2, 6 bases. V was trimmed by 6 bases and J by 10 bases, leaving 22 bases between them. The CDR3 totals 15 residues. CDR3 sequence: CASRRPGLVLEEQFF. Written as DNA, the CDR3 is TGTGCCAGCAGACGACCGGGACTCGTCTTGGAAGAGCAGTTCTTC.

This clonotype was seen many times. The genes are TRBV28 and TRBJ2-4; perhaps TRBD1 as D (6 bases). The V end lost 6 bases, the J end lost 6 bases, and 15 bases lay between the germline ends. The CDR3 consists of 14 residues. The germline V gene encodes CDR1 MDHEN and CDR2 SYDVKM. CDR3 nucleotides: TGTGCCAGCAGGCCCTCCGGGACAATAAACATTCAGTACTTC. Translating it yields CASRPSGTINIQYF.

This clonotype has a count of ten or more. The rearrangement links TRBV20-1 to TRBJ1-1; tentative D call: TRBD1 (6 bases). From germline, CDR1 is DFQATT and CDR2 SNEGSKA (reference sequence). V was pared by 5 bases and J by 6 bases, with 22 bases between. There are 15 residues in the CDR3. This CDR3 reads CSAALGQRSFPEAFF. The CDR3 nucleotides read TGCAGTGCTGCCCTTGGACAGCGCAGCTTCCCTGAAGCTTTCTTT.

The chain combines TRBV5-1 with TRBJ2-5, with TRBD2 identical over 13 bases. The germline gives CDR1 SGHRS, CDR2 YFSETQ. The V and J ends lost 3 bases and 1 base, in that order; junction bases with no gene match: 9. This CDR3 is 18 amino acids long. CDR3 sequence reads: CASSSGLAGKSLQETQYF. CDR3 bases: TGCGCCAGCAGCTCGGGACTAGCGGGGAAGTCCCTCCAAGAGACCCAGTACTTC.

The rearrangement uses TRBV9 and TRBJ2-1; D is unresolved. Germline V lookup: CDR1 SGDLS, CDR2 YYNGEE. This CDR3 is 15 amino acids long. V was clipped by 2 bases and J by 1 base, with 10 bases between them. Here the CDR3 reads CASSVHVTSYNEQFF. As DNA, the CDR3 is TGTGCCAGCAGCGTCCACGTCACATCCTACAATGAGCAGTTCTTC. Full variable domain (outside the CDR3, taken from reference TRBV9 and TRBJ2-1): DSGVTQTPKHLITATGQRVTLRCSPRSGDLSVYWYQQSLDQGLQFLIQYYNGEERAKGNILERFSAQQFPDLHSELNLSSLELGDSALYFCASSVHVTSYNEQFFGPGTRLTVL.

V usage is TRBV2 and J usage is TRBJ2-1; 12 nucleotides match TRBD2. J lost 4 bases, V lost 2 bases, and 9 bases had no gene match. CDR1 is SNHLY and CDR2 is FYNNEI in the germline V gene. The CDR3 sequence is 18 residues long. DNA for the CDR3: TGTGCCAGCAGTGAAATCCAAAGGACTAGCGGGGTATACAATGAGCAGTTCTTC. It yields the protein CASSEIQRTSGVYNEQFF.

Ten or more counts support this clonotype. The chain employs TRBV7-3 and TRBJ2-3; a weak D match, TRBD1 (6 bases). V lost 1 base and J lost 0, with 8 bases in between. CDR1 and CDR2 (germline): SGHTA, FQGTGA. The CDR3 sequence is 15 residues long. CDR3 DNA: TGTGCCAGCAGCTTAAGGGGGCCAAGCACAGATACGCAGTATTTT. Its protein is CASSLRGPSTDTQYF. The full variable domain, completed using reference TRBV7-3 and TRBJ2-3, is GAGVSQTPSNKVTEKGKYVELRCDPISGHTALYWYRQSLGQGPEFLIYFQGTGAADDSGLPNDRFFAVRPEGSVSTLKIQRTERGDSAVYLCASSLRGPSTDTQYFGPGTRLTVL.